This T cell receptor beta chain was sequenced for a study of OX40 agonist ivuxolimab in advanced cancers. The overall study: At around 83% male, the cohort had a mean age of around 56 years, ranging from about 20 to 79. Regarding the study as a whole: Dose levels from 0.1 to 3.0 mg/kg saw CD4+ and CD8+ blood T cells expand clonally by week 6.

Only in-frame clones appear in the TCRdb table, and some are missing; sequencing was by immunoSEQ multiplex PCR. Of about 26,000 clones listed, around 75% are singletons. The CDR3 is 14 residues long. The V gene's germline CDR1 is GTSNPN and CDR2 SVGIG (reference sequence). Trimming removed 3 bases at V and 2 bases at J, with 14 bases between. This clone has only one observation. Its antigen remains unidentified. This material consisted of CD4+ or CD8+ T cells sorted from blood, taken in a trial of the OX40 agonist ivuxolimab. The chain employs TRBV30 and TRBJ2-7, with a possible D match to TRBD1 (6 bases). The sequence was collected from an adult with an advanced solid tumor such as melanoma, head and neck, liver or kidney cancer. CDR3 loop: CAWSPTGVTYEQYF. For the CDR3, the DNA is TGTGCCTGGAGCCCGACAGGTGTCACCTACGAGCAGTACTTC. The full variable domain, completed using reference TRBV30 and TRBJ2-7, is SQTIHQWPATLVQPVGSPLSLECTVEGTSNPNLYWYRQAAGRGLQLLFYSVGIGQISSEVPQNLSASRPQDRQFILSSKKLLLSDSGFYLCAWSPTGVTYEQYFGPGTRLTVT.